One and the same sample provided the 28 T cell receptor beta chains below, sequenced in a study of T-cell reconstitution after alpha-beta-depleted transplantation in children. A TCRbeta library incorporating unique molecular identifiers was prepared. TCRdb reprocessed the PCR reads with MiXCR, giving one entry per CDR3 protein. The table shows 700,000 to 950,000 distinct CDR3 sequences, with roughly 15% occurring only once. The sequenced sample was PBMCs, mostly from graft donor cells, obtained 360 days after TCRalphabeta/CD19-depleted stem cell transplant. These TCRs come from a male patient between 10 and 17 years old who had a stem cell transplant for acute lymphoblastic leukemia, so the T cells may come from the graft donor.

This clonotype has a count of ten or more. The chain recombines TRBV20-1 with TRBJ2-1, with D possibly matching TRBD2 (5 bases). Trimming removed 7 bases from V and 0 bases from J, with 10 bases in between. The length of the CDR3 is 13 residues. CDR1 and CDR2 from the germline V gene are DFQATT and SNEGSKA (reference sequence). The CDR3, as DNA: TGCAGTGGTCGCCGGGGCTCCTACAATGAGCAGTTCTTC. Amino acids: CSGRRGSYNEQFF.

The sample holds many counts of this clonotype. The rearrangement joins TRBV11-2 to TRBJ2-4; D remains ambiguous. The CDR3 contains 15 residues. Germline CDR1 and CDR2: SGHAT and FQNNGV. The V gene lost 1 base and the J gene lost 0 bases, with 7 bases spanning the gap. The CDR3 region is CASSLALLAKNIQYF. CDR3 coding DNA: TGTGCCAGCAGCTTAGCTTTACTAGCCAAAAACATTCAGTACTTC.

The rearrangement uses TRBV30 and TRBJ1-5; D is undetermined. The CDR3 has 12 amino acids. V lost 0 bases to trimming and J lost 7 bases, with 7 bases between them. The germline V gene has CDR1 GTSNPN and CDR2 SVGIG (reference sequence). The CDR3 sequence: CAWSVGQQPQHF. The CDR3 DNA reads TGTGCCTGGAGTGTAGGGCAGCAGCCCCAGCATTTT.

The V and J genes are TRBV5-8 and TRBJ1-5; the D is unclear. Germline loops: CDR1 SGHTS, CDR2 YDEGEE. This CDR3 is 13 amino acids long. Trimming stripped 6 bases from V and 7 bases from J, with 14 bases between. CDR3 DNA: TGTGCCAGCACCATTTCGGGGTTACAGCCCCAGCATTTT. Translated, it gives CASTISGLQPQHF. Full variable domain (outside the CDR3, taken from reference TRBV5-8 and TRBJ1-5): EAGVTQSPTHLIKTRGQQATLRCSPISGHTSVYWYQQALGLGLQFLLWYDEGEERNRGNFPPRFSGRQFPNYSSELNVNALELEDSALYLCASTISGLQPQHFGDGTRLSIL.

This clonotype was recorded a few times. The chain recombines TRBV6-5 with TRBJ2-5, with D possibly TRBD2 on 6 matching bases. Germline lookup yields CDR1 MNHEY and CDR2 SVGAGI. The CDR3 is 16 residues long. V was cut by 5 bases and J by 4 bases, with 20 bases left in between. The chain's CDR3 is CASSPPRGSGRETQYF. DNA of the CDR3: TGTGCCAGCAGTCCCCCCCGGGGGAGCGGGCGAGAGACCCAGTACTTC.

This clonotype was seen once. This CDR3 is CASSQWGHETQYF. CDR3 DNA: TGTGCCAGCTCACAATGGGGCCATGAGACCCAGTACTTC. The chain carries TRBV18 and TRBJ2-5, with a weak D call TRBD1 (5 bases). The CDR3 has 13 amino acids. Between the trimmed V and J ends, which lost 4 bases and 5 bases, there was a span of 11 bases. Germline CDR1 KGHSH, CDR2 LQKENI.

This clonotype has a handful of counts. This chain links TRBV10-1 with TRBJ2-1, with 9 positions matching TRBD2. The CDR3 is 18 residues long. The germline gives CDR1 WNHNN, CDR2 SYGVQD (reference sequence). V trimming: 0 bases; J trimming: 4 bases; junction bases outside the gene matches: 10. The CDR3 reads CASSESTVAGAIYNEQFF. For the CDR3, the DNA is TGCGCCAGCAGTGAGTCGACCGTAGCGGGAGCAATTTACAATGAGCAGTTCTTC.

This chain connects TRBV20-1 to TRBJ2-5, with D perhaps matching TRBD1 (6 bases). The V gene lost 1 base and the J gene lost 2 bases, with 11 bases spanning the gap. Germline V gives CDR1 DFQATT, CDR2 SNEGSKA (reference sequence). This CDR3 has 14 amino acids. The CDR3 coding sequence is TGCAGTGCTAGAGGGGGGCCAGATCAAGAGACCCAGTACTTC. Protein: CSARGGPDQETQYF.

V and J are TRBV6-5 and TRBJ2-1, with 9 bases aligning to TRBD2. Per the germline V gene, CDR1 is MNHEY and CDR2 is SVGAGI. The junction had 6 bases not matched to a gene; V was cut back by 4 bases and J by 8 bases. The CDR3 covers 14 residues. CDR3: CASSWREGVDEQFF. CDR3 nucleotides: TGTGCCAGCAGTTGGCGGGAGGGCGTGGATGAGCAGTTCTTC.

DNA of the CDR3: TGTGCCAGCAGCGTAGGTCTAGCGGTCTACTCTGGGGCCAACGTCCTGACTTTC. Translation: CASSVGLAVYSGANVLTF. V gene TRBV9 combines with J gene TRBJ2-6, with 7 bases lining up with TRBD2. V dropped 0 bases and J dropped 0; count of bases not matched to a gene: 6. The CDR3 contains 18 residues. Germline CDR1 SGDLS, CDR2 YYNGEE.

This clonotype was seen ten or more times. V is TRBV15 and J is TRBJ2-3; 7 bases agree with TRBD2. The CDR3 is 15 amino acids. Trimming took 1 base from V and 2 from J; bases not matched to a gene: 3. CDR1 is LNHNV and CDR2 is YYDKDF in the germline V gene (reference sequence). The CDR3 sequence: CATSRGTSVTDTQYF. DNA for the CDR3: TGTGCCACCAGCAGAGGAACTAGCGTCACAGATACGCAGTATTTT.

This clonotype was counted between two and nine times. The gene calls are TRBV5-6 and TRBJ2-7; 7 positions match TRBD2. CDR1 is SGHDT and CDR2 is YYEEEE in the germline V gene. CDR3 length equals 16 residues. Trimming at V came to 2 bases and at J to 2 bases, leaving 10 bases not matched to a gene. The chain's CDR3 is CASSLRGSSGTYEQYF. CDR3 DNA: TGTGCCAGCAGCTTACGCGGATCTAGCGGCACCTACGAGCAGTACTTC. Variable domain in full (rest from reference TRBV5-6 and TRBJ2-7): DAGVTQSPTHLIKTRGQQVTLRCSPKSGHDTVSWYQQALGQGPQFIFQYYEEEERQRGNFPDRFSGHQFPNYSSELNVNALLLGDSALYLCASSLRGSSGTYEQYFGPGTRLTVT.

In this sample, this clonotype turned up a few times. This chain links TRBV5-1 with TRBJ2-5; D may be TRBD2 (5 bases). In germline, CDR1 is SGHRS, CDR2 YFSETQ. The CDR3 is 16 residues long. Trimming left V 0 bases short and J 3 bases short, with 15 bases between. The CDR3 reads CASSLGGIEGKETQYF. Written as DNA, the CDR3 is TGCGCCAGCAGCTTGGGGGGAATTGAGGGAAAAGAGACCCAGTACTTC.

The V call is TRBV18, the J call TRBJ1-1, with a tentative D call TRBD1 (6 bases). Germline V gene lookup returns CDR1 KGHSH and CDR2 LQKENI. The CDR3 covers 16 residues. The V gene lost 2 bases and the J gene lost 3 bases, with 16 bases spanning the gap. CDR3 sequence reads: CASSPKDRLSYTEAFF. The CDR3 coding sequence is TGTGCCAGCTCACCAAAGGACAGACTGTCCTACACTGAAGCTTTCTTT.

This chain connects TRBV7-3 to TRBJ2-7, with unresolved D. V dropped 3 bases and J dropped 6 bases, with 12 bases sitting between them. Germline CDR1 and CDR2: SGHTA and FQGTGA. This CDR3 is built from 13 residues. CDR3 loop: CASSFLLGGEQYF. The CDR3 nucleotides read TGTGCCAGCAGCTTCCTCCTCGGTGGCGAGCAGTACTTC. Full variable domain (rest looked up from reference TRBV7-3 and TRBJ2-7): GAGVSQTPSNKVTEKGKYVELRCDPISGHTALYWYRQSLGQGPEFLIYFQGTGAADDSGLPNDRFFAVRPEGSVSTLKIQRTERGDSAVYLCASSFLLGGEQYFGPGTRLTVT.

This clonotype was picked up a small number of times. The chain uses TRBV20-1 and TRBJ2-2, with TRBD2 matching over 8 bases. This CDR3 comprises 15 residues. V lost 0 bases and J lost 6; bases outside the gene matches: 6. Looked up from germline, CDR1 is DFQATT and CDR2 is SNEGSKA (reference sequence). In DNA form, the CDR3 reads TGCAGTGCTAGAGAGAGCGGGAGTCCGGCCGGGGAGCTGTTTTTT. Its translation is CSARESGSPAGELFF.

The chain has TRBV15 and TRBJ2-7; TRBD1 might be the D (6 bases). The germline V gene encodes CDR1 LNHNV and CDR2 YYDKDF (reference sequence). V lost 0 bases to trimming and J lost 2 bases, with 20 bases between them. The CDR3 covers 18 residues. In DNA, the CDR3 is TGTGCCACCAGCAGAGATCTGGGGGCGGGCACGCACCCCTACGAGCAGTACTTC. This translates into CATSRDLGAGTHPYEQYF.

Only a few counts were recorded for this clonotype. The CDR3 here is CASSARSLGEGLDTIYF. CDR3 DNA: TGCGCCAGCAGCGCCCGAAGTCTAGGTGAAGGTTTGGACACCATATATTTT. The rearrangement uses TRBV5-1 and TRBJ1-3; D gene unclear. Trimming removed 4 bases from V and 8 bases from J, with 25 bases in between. The germline V gene has CDR1 SGHRS and CDR2 YFSETQ. The CDR3 has 17 amino acids.

V and J are TRBV12-3 or TRBV12-4 and TRBJ2-3, with 9 bases matching TRBD2. J lost 0 bases, V lost 7 bases, and 5 bases had no gene match. CDR3 size: 15 residues. As DNA, the CDR3 is TGTGCCAGCAACCCCGGACTAGCGAGCACAGATACGCAGTATTTT. Translation gives CASNPGLASTDTQYF.

This chain links TRBV20-1 with TRBJ1-1; D ambiguous. Trimming took 2 bases from V and 4 from J, leaving 8 bases between them. The CDR3 sequence is 12 residues long. Germline assignment: CDR1 DFQATT and CDR2 SNEGSKA (reference sequence). CDR3 loop: CSARRGSTEAFF. The CDR3 region has the DNA TGCAGTGCTAGAAGAGGGTCCACTGAAGCTTTCTTT.

This clonotype has only a few counts. V and J are TRBV27 and TRBJ2-3, with 11 bases that match TRBD2. CDR1 is MNHEY, CDR2 SMNVEV, per germline (reference sequence). The ends lost 5 bases at V and 5 bases at J; junction bases unmatched: 6. The CDR3 is made up of 15 amino acids. The CDR3 loop reads CASSPTSGIIDTQYF. The CDR3 nucleotides read TGTGCCAGCAGTCCGACTAGCGGGATCATAGATACGCAGTATTTT.

This clonotype occurred many times. This chain joins TRBV20-1 and TRBJ2-1; the D gene is possibly TRBD2 (5 bases). The CDR3 covers 11 residues. The germline gives CDR1 DFQATT, CDR2 SNEGSKA (reference sequence). The V end was cut by 1 base, the J end by 12 bases, with 10 bases between. CDR3 protein: CSARVRALQFF. CDR3 sequence (DNA): TGCAGTGCTAGAGTGCGGGCCCTGCAGTTCTTC.

This clonotype was counted a few times. The chain employs TRBV28 and TRBJ2-2; 8 bases line up with TRBD2. The germline gives CDR1 MDHEN, CDR2 SYDVKM. This CDR3 comprises 15 residues. J gave up 6 bases and V 4 bases, and 7 bases lay outside the gene matches. The CDR3 bases are TGTGCCAGCAGTTACGGGAGGGCGGGTGCCGGGGAGCTGTTTTTT. Translation gives CASSYGRAGAGELFF.

This clonotype has just a few counts. The rearrangement links TRBV29-1 to TRBJ2-1; 9 bases match TRBD2. V shed 7 bases, J shed 9 bases, and the junction held 10 bases outside the gene matches. This CDR3 has 13 amino acids. Germline values: CDR1 SQVTM, CDR2 ANQGSEA. The CDR3 loop reads CSGPGLAFGEQFF. CDR3 coding DNA: TGCAGCGGTCCGGGACTAGCTTTCGGTGAGCAGTTCTTC.

The chain recombines TRBV15 with TRBJ2-1, with 7 bases that match TRBD2. Trimming took 1 base from V and 5 from J; bases not matched to a gene: 11. The germline CDR1 and CDR2 sequences are LNHNV and YYDKDF (reference sequence). The CDR3 is 17 amino acids. In DNA, the CDR3 is TGTGCCACCAGCAGAGCGTCGGGACTACACCCAAACAATGAGCAGTTCTTC. Translated: CATSRASGLHPNNEQFF.

In nucleotides, the CDR3 is TGTGCTAGTGGGCCAGGACTTTTCGTCTATGGCTACACCTTC. Amino acid sequence: CASGPGLFVYGYTF. The J gene is TRBJ1-2, the V gene TRBV12-5; D is unresolved. The CDR3 is 14 residues long. Trimming took 6 bases from V and 4 from J, leaving 15 bases between them. The germline gives CDR1 LGHNT, CDR2 FRNRAP.

This clonotype has more than one count but fewer than ten. The chain carries TRBV5-1 and TRBJ2-3; 8 bases match TRBD1. Trimming removed 3 bases from V and 2 bases from J; junction bases left unmatched: 5. CDR3 length equals 15 residues. The germline gives CDR1 SGHRS, CDR2 YFSETQ. The CDR3 DNA reads TGCGCCAGCAGCTCATCAGGGGGCATCACAGATACGCAGTATTTT. As protein: CASSSSGGITDTQYF.

This clonotype was detected ten times or more. This rearrangement joins TRBV20-1 to TRBJ2-7; D remains unclear. This CDR3 spans 13 amino acids. Germline assignment: CDR1 DFQATT and CDR2 SNEGSKA (reference sequence). V gave up 1 base and J gave up 2 bases, with 9 bases separating them. The CDR3 is CSARVEYPYEQYF. The CDR3 DNA is TGCAGTGCTAGAGTGGAGTACCCCTACGAGCAGTACTTC.